This TCR beta chain appears in the sequencing data of a study of blood T cell repertoires in COVID-19 (TCRdb year 2020). Background on the whole study: Collaborator samples came from the United States, Italy and Spain and covered acute and convalescent phases of COVID-19. The prospective study material was composed of cDNA or gDNA derived from T cells, B-cell-depleted T cells, or PBMCs. Sample metadata almost always included a de-identified subject ID, COVID-19 status, age in years and sex. The samples were drawn from two sources: the first 160 participants of the ongoing ImmuneRACE study, and 950 to 1,500 subjects contributed by 6 global collaborators. Where available, HLA class I and class II types were taken from metadata supplied by the sample provider and were not determined by assay-based typing. Deeply sampled blood TCRbeta repertoires from subjects exposed to, actively infected with, or recovered from COVID-19 were included in the dataset. The repertoires were released in a freely available public database meant as a resource for research on the immune response to SARS-CoV-2.

The immunoSEQ Assay, a bias-controlled multiplex PCR, was used to amplify TCRbeta CDR3 regions from genomic DNA. On the study's bioinformatics: The number of nucleated cells in each sample was estimated by amplification of reference gene primers within the assay. To quantify the absolute abundance of each unique TCRbeta CDR3 rearrangement, sequence reads were collapsed and filtered. For each sample, productive Simpson clonality was calculated by taking the square root of Simpson's diversity index across productive rearrangements. Entries here come from immuneACCESS through TCRdb and include only in-frame sequences with V and J called. Some clones fail to appear in such tables; in the studies checked, an unresolved V gene covers under half of the shortfall, and the cause of the remainder is unknown. The DNA was the basis for D and trimming; V, J and clone size are from that table. This sample gives 170,000 or so clones in total; about 88% of them show up just once. Roughly 2.5% of the sample lies in the top ten.

V is cut by 2 bases and J by 0 bases, and the space between the germline ends is 17 bases. The CDR3 numbers 19 residues from cysteine through phenylalanine. CDR3 DNA is the only sequence kept; it has 57 bases, read in frame from the first base. CDR1 and CDR2 are drawn from the germline V gene: KGHSH, LQKENI. Collaborating institutions collected whole blood in K2EDTA tubes following their own protocols. Collaborator samples were shipped for TCRbeta analysis as frozen whole blood, isolated PBMCs, or DNA extracted from either sample type. Notes on this clone: The antigen it binds to is not known. Per-nucleotide qualities are absent, and no much larger clonotype sits a single base away.

What the research found in general, with its limitations: How much clinical and demographic metadata was included differed by source and by participant, and the metadata was provided uncurated.

In this chain, TRBV18 is recombined with TRBJ1-6, with a tentative D gene TRBD1 over 5 matching bases. The sequenced material came from peripheral blood. The clonotype was recovered from a man aged 35-49 years with active or convalescent COVID-19. The DNA sequence is TGTGCCAGCTCACCAGACAGCTCGGATTTTAGCTCCTATAATTCACCCCTCCACTTT. The translation is CASSPDSSDFSSYNSPLHF.